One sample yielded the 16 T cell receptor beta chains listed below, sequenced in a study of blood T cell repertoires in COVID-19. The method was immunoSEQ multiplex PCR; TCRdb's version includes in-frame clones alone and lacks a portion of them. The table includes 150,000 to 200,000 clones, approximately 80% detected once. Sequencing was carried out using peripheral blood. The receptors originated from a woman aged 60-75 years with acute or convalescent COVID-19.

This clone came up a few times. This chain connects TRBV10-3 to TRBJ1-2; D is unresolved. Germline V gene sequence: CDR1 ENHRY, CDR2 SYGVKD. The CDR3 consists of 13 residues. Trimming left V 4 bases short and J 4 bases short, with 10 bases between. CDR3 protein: CAISGHSLYGYTF. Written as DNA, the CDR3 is TGTGCCATCAGTGGGCACAGCCTCTATGGCTACACCTTC.

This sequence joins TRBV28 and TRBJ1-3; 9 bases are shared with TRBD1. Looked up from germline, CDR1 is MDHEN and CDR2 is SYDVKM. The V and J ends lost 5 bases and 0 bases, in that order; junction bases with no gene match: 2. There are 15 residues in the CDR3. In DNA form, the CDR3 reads TGTGCCAGCAGTCCGACAGGGGGCTCTGGAAACACCATATATTTT. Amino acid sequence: CASSPTGGSGNTIYF.

The CDR3, as DNA: TGTGCCAGCAGAAGGGGGCTGGATGGCTACACCTTC. It is translated as CASRRGLDGYTF. The chain uses TRBV27 and TRBJ1-2; 7 nucleotides align to TRBD1. Trimming at V came to 6 bases and at J to 6 bases, leaving 4 bases not matched to a gene. CDR3 length: 12 residues. Germline V gene lookup returns CDR1 MNHEY and CDR2 SMNVEV (reference sequence).

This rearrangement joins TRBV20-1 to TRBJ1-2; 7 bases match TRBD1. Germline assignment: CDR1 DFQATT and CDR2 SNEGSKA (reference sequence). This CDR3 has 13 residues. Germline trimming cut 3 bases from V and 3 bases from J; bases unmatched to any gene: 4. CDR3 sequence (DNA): TGCAGTGCTAGTCGTGGGACAGACTATGGCTACACCTTC. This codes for CSASRGTDYGYTF.

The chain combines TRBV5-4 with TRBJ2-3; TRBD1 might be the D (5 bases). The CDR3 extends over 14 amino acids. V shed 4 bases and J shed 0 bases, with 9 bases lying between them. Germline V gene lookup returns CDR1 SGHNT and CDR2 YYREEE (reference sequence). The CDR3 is CASSPDSSTDTQYF. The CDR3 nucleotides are TGTGCCAGCAGCCCCGACAGTAGCACAGATACGCAGTATTTT. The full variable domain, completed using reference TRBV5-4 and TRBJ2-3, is ETGVTQSPTHLIKTRGQQVTLRCSSQSGHNTVSWYQQALGQGPQFIFQYYREEENGRGNFPPRFSGLQFPNYSSELNVNALELDDSALYLCASSPDSSTDTQYFGPGTRLTVL.

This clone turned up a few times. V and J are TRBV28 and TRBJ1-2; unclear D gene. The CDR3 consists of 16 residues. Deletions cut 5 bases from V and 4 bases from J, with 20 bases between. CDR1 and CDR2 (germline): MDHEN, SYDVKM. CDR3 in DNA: TGTGCCAGCAGTCTCGGTCCGGGTGGGGAGGGCTATGGCTACACCTTC. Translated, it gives CASSLGPGGEGYGYTF.

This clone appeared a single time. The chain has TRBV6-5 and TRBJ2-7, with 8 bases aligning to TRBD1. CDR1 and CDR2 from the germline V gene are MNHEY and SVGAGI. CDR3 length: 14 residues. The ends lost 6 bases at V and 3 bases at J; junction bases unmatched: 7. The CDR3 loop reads CASRIGQGHYEQYF. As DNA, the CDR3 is TGTGCCAGCAGGATAGGACAGGGCCACTACGAGCAGTACTTC.

CDR3 bases: TGTGCCAGCAGCCAAGAAGGCCAAGGGGGCAAGGGCTACACCTTC. It yields the protein CASSQEGQGGKGYTF. The chain links TRBV3-1 (or the pseudogene TRBV3-2) to TRBJ1-2; 7 bases fit TRBD1. With V trimmed by 0 bases and J by 8 bases, 9 bases remained unmatched. CDR3 length: 15 amino acids. CDR1 and CDR2 (germline): LGHDT, YNNKEL (reference sequence).

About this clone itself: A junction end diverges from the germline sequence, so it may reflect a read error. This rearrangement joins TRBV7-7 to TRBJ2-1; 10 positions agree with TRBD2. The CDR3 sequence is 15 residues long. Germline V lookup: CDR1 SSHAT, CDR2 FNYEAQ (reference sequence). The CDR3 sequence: CASSLDSGGAREQFF. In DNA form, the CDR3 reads TGTGCTAGCAGCTTAGACAGCGGGGGGGCCCGGGAGCAGTTCTTC.

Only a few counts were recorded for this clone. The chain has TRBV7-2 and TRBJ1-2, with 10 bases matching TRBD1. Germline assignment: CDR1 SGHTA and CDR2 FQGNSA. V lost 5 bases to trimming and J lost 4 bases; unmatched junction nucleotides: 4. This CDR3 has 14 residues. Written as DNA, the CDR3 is TGTGCCAGCAGCCTCGACAGGGGGCCCTATGGCTACACCTTC. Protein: CASSLDRGPYGYTF.

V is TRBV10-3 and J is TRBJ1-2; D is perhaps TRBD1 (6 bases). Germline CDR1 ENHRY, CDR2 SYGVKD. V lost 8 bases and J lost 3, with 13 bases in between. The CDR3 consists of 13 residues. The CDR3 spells CAIPGGHDYGYTF. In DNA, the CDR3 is TGTGCCATCCCGGGGGGCCACGACTATGGCTACACCTTC.

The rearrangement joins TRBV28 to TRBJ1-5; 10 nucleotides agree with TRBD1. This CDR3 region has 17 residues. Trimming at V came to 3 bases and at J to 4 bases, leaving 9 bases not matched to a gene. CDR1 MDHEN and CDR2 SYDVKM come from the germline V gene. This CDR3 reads CASSFRDRGRGNQPQHF. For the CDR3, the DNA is TGTGCCAGCAGTTTTAGAGACAGGGGGCGCGGGAATCAGCCCCAGCATTTT.

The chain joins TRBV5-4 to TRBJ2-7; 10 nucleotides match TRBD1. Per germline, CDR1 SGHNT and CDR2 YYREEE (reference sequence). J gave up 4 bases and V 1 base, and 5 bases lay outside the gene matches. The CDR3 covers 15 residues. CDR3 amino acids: CASSLPGQGQYEQYF. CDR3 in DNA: TGTGCCAGCAGCTTGCCGGGACAGGGGCAATACGAGCAGTACTTC.

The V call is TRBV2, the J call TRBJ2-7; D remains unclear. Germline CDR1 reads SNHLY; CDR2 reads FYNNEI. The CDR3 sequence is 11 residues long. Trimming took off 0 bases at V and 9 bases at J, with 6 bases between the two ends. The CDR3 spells CASSEARMQYF. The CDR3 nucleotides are TGTGCCAGCAGTGAAGCGAGGATGCAGTACTTC.

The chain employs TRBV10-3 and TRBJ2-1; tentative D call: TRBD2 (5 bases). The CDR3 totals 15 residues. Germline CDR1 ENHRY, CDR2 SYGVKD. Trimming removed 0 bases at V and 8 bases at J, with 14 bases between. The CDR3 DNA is TGTGCCATCAGTGAGTCAGGACTCCCGACCGATGAGCAGTTCTTC. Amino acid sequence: CAISESGLPTDEQFF.

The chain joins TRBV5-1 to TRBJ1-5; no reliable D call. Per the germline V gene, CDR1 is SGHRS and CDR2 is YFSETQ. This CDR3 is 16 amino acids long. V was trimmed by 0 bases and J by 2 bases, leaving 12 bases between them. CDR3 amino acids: CASSLGGVLGNQPQHF. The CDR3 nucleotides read TGCGCCAGCAGCTTGGGCGGGGTTTTGGGCAATCAGCCCCAGCATTTT.